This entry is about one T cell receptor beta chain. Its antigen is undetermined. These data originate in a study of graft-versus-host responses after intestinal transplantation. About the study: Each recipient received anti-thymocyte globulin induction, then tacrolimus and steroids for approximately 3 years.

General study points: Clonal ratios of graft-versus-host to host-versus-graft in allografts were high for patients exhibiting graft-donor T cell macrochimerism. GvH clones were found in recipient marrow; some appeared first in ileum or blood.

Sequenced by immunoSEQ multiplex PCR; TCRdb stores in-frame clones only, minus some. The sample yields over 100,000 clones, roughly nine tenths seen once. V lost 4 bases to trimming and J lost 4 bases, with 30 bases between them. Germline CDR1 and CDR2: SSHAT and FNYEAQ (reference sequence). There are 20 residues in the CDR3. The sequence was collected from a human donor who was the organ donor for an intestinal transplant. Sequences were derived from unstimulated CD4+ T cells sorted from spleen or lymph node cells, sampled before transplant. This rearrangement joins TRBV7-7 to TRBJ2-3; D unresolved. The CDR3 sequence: CASSYPTHTTVLSSADTQYF. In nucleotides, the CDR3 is TGTGCCAGCAGCTATCCCACCCACACCACAGTTCTATCTTCGGCAGATACGCAGTATTTT.